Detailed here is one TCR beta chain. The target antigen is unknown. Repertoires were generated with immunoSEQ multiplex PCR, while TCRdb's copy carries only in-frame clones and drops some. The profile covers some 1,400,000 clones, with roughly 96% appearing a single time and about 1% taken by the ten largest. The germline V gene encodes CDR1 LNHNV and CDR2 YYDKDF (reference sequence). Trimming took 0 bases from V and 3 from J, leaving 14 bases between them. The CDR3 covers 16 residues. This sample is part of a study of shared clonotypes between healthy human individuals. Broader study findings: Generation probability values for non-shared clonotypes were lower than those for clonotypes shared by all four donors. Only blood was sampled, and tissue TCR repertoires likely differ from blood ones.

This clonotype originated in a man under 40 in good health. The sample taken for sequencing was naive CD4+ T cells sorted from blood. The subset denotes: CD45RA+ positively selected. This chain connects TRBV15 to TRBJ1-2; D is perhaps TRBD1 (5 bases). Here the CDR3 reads CATSRDPGTGHYGYTF. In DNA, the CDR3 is TGTGCCACCAGCAGAGATCCGGGGACGGGCCACTATGGCTACACCTTC.